The T cell receptor beta chain described here comes from a study of blood T cell repertoires in COVID-19. As for the study in general: PBMCs, B-cell-depleted T cells, or T cells provided the cDNA or gDNA that made up the material.

The ends were cut back, 2 bases at V and 0 bases at J, with 11 bases in the middle. From germline, CDR1 is MNHEY and CDR2 SMNVEV (reference sequence). The CDR3 runs to 17 residues. Authors' processing steps: Amplifying reference gene primers gave estimates of nucleated cell counts. The data were produced by immunoSEQ multiplex PCR, yet TCRdb's version contains in-frame clones alone and is incomplete. V, J and clone size were drawn from that table, and D and trimming were deduced from the DNA. The sample yields tens of thousands of clones, roughly nine tenths seen once. This chain uses TRBV27 with TRBJ1-6; D is undetermined. The clonotype comes from a man aged 45-65 years with acute or convalescent COVID-19. The sequenced sample was peripheral blood. CDR3: CASSLIPYYSYNSPLHF. The CDR3 bases are TGTGCCAGCAGTTTAATCCCCTATTACTCCTATAATTCACCCCTCCACTTT.